The 14 T cell receptor beta chains reported below all come from one sample, sequenced in a study of T cells after yellow fever vaccination. TCRdb fed the 5' RACE reads into MiXCR, producing one record per CDR3 protein. The profile shows 300,000 to 400,000 distinct CDR3 sequences, 3.5% to 4.5% of them singletons. This sample comprised PBMCs, obtained 5 days after the yellow fever booster vaccination. Receptor source: a young man who received the YFV17D yellow fever vaccine.

This clonotype was seen a handful of times. This chain connects TRBV29-1 to TRBJ2-6; D is ambiguous. Germline V CDR1 and CDR2: SQVTM, ANQGSEA. Trimming pared 6 bases from V and 1 base from J, leaving 10 bases between. The CDR3 contains 14 residues. CDR3 in amino acids: CSVAEGSGANVLTF. CDR3 nucleotide sequence: TGCAGCGTCGCGGAAGGGTCTGGGGCCAACGTCCTGACTTTC.

The V gene is TRBV7-2, the J gene TRBJ1-1, with a tentative D call TRBD1 (6 bases). The germline CDR1 and CDR2 sequences are SGHTA and FQGNSA. Trimming took off 5 bases at V and 5 bases at J, with 15 bases between the two ends. The CDR3 runs to 14 residues. The DNA for the CDR3 is TGTGCCAGCAGCCCCATGGCGGGGGCAACTGAAGCTTTCTTT. The encoded protein is CASSPMAGATEAFF.

This clonotype was found a few times. The V gene is TRBV5-1, the J gene TRBJ2-2, with TRBD1 as a possible D gene (5 bases). This CDR3 has 18 amino acids. Trimming shortened V by 0 bases and J by 4 bases, and 19 bases separated the two germline ends. Germline assignment: CDR1 SGHRS and CDR2 YFSETQ. CDR3 protein: CASSLAVFAGILTGELFF. The CDR3 nucleotides read TGCGCCAGCAGCTTGGCCGTGTTCGCAGGGATTCTCACCGGGGAGCTGTTTTTT.

This chain connects TRBV20-1 to TRBJ1-6; TRBD1 is a possible D gene (6 bases). This CDR3 spans 13 amino acids. Trimming took off 6 bases at V and 7 bases at J, with 13 bases between the two ends. Germline CDR1 DFQATT, CDR2 SNEGSKA (reference sequence). The chain's CDR3 is CSAIQGSNSPLHF. Here the CDR3 DNA reads TGCAGTGCGATACAGGGAAGCAATTCACCCCTCCACTTT.

This clonotype was recorded a few times. J is TRBJ2-7 and V is TRBV12-3 or TRBV12-4; no reliable D call. The CDR3 spans 12 residues. The V gene lost 8 bases and the J gene lost 3 bases, with 11 bases spanning the gap. As DNA, the CDR3 is TGTGCCAGCTCCCCCGCGGTCTACGAGCAGTACTTC. Encoded protein: CASSPAVYEQYF.

V gene TRBV3-1 combines with J gene TRBJ2-1; possible D gene TRBD2, 5 bases. CDR1 LGHDT and CDR2 YNNKEL come from the germline V gene (reference sequence). Between the trimmed V and J ends, which lost 5 bases and 0 bases, there was a span of 14 bases. This CDR3 has 16 residues. As DNA, the CDR3 is TGTGCCAGCAGCTCCCGCCCAGCGGTCTCCTACAATGAGCAGTTCTTC. Protein sequence: CASSSRPAVSYNEQFF.

The genes are TRBV5-1 and TRBJ1-2; TRBD1 aligns across 8 bases. CDR3 length equals 15 residues. Germline V gene data show CDR1 as SGHRS and CDR2 as YFSETQ. V dropped 4 bases and J dropped 4; count of bases not matched to a gene: 9. The CDR3 loop is CASSPSETGAYGYTF. CDR3 DNA sequence: TGCGCCAGCAGCCCATCCGAGACAGGGGCCTATGGCTACACCTTC.

This clonotype has more than one count but fewer than ten. The rearrangement uses TRBV18 and TRBJ1-1, with a tentative D call TRBD1 (5 bases). Trimming pared 4 bases from V and 2 bases from J, leaving 17 bases between. From germline, CDR1 is KGHSH and CDR2 LQKENI. The CDR3 is made up of 16 amino acids. The chain's CDR3 is CASSQTVSGRNTEAFF. Written as DNA, the CDR3 is TGTGCCAGCTCACAAACCGTCTCGGGGCGAAACACTGAAGCTTTCTTT.

CDR3 in DNA: TGCAGTGCTAGGTTAGGGGGCGGTCAGCCCCAGCATTTT. Translated: CSARLGGGQPQHF. The chain joins TRBV20-1 to TRBJ1-5; 7 bases agree with TRBD1. Trimming removed 3 bases from V and 6 bases from J; junction bases left unmatched: 5. CDR3 length equals 13 residues. Germline lookup yields CDR1 DFQATT and CDR2 SNEGSKA (reference sequence).

This clonotype was counted between two and nine times. This sequence joins TRBV27 and TRBJ2-7, with D possibly being TRBD2 (6 bases). CDR1 and CDR2 (germline): MNHEY, SMNVEV (reference sequence). The V and J ends lost 5 bases and 0 bases respectively, with 17 bases between them. The length of the CDR3 is 16 residues. CDR3 DNA sequence: TGTGCCAGCAGTCCCCGGGACTCGCTATTCTCCTACGAGCAGTACTTC. Translating it yields CASSPRDSLFSYEQYF.

The sample holds many counts of this clonotype. The chain uses TRBV7-7 and TRBJ2-7, with D possibly being TRBD1 (5 bases). Germline CDR1 reads SSHAT; CDR2 reads FNYEAQ (reference sequence). This CDR3 is 12 amino acids long. The chain's CDR3 is CANFTGSYEQYV. CDR3 DNA sequence: TGTGCTAACTTCACAGGATCCTACGAGCAGTACGTC.

This clonotype occurred a few times. The CDR3 sequence: CASSSSQWGANVLTF. CDR3 nucleotides: TGTGCCAGCAGCTCAAGTCAGTGGGGGGCCAACGTCCTGACTTTC. V is TRBV7-9 and J is TRBJ2-6; no clear D gene. The CDR3 runs to 15 residues. The germline V gene has CDR1 SEHNR and CDR2 FQNEAQ (reference sequence). V lost 4 bases and J lost 4, with 11 bases in between.

V usage is TRBV11-2 and J usage is TRBJ2-7; D gene unclear. The CDR3 has 13 residues. CDR1 is SGHAT and CDR2 is FQNNGV in the germline V gene. V lost 3 bases, J lost 3 bases, and 9 bases lay in between. The CDR3 DNA follows: TGTGCCAGCAGCTTGATTAATAGCTACGAGCAGTACTTC. Its translation: CASSLINSYEQYF.

This chain links TRBV2 with TRBJ2-4; D remains unclear. The CDR3 extends over 14 amino acids. Germline CDR1 SNHLY, CDR2 FYNNEI. The V end was cut by 3 bases, the J end by 5 bases, with 11 bases between. CDR3 loop: CASSEGRRQNIQYF. The CDR3, as DNA: TGTGCCAGCAGTGAGGGCAGGCGGCAAAACATTCAGTACTTC.